Shown below are 17 T cell receptor beta chains from a single sample sequenced in a study of control samples from healthy donors and cancer patients. Sequenced by immunoSEQ multiplex PCR; TCRdb stores in-frame clones only, minus some. Altogether approximately 17,000 clones are present, 85% to 90% being singletons, with the ten largest covering around 30%. The sequenced sample consisted of PBMCs. Receptors were obtained from a man aged 60 to 69 with head and neck cancer.

The chain joins TRBV25-1 to TRBJ2-5; D perhaps matches TRBD1 (5 bases). CDR3 length: 11 residues. Germline assignment: CDR1 MGHDK and CDR2 SYGVNS. The V end lost 5 bases, the J end lost 9 bases, and 10 bases lay between the germline ends. The CDR3 sequence is CASSISQAQYF. The CDR3 nucleotides are TGTGCCAGCAGTATCTCACAGGCCCAGTACTTC.

This sequence joins TRBV5-6 and TRBJ2-5; no reliable D call. Germline V gene lookup returns CDR1 SGHDT and CDR2 YYEEEE. The CDR3 is made up of 15 amino acids. Between the trimmed V and J ends, which lost 7 bases and 2 bases, there was a span of 18 bases. The CDR3 loop is CASYGEADRQETQYF. For the CDR3, the DNA is TGTGCCAGCTACGGCGAGGCGGATCGACAAGAGACCCAGTACTTC.

The chain recombines TRBV7-2 with TRBJ1-6; 9 nucleotides line up with TRBD1. The V gene's germline CDR1 is SGHTA and CDR2 FQGNSA. The CDR3 is 14 residues long. V trimming: 2 bases; J trimming: 10 bases; junction bases outside the gene matches: 3. As DNA, the CDR3 is TGTGCCAGCAGCTTAAGGACAGGGGACTCACCCCTCCACTTT. The encoded protein is CASSLRTGDSPLHF.

The V and J genes are TRBV7-2 and TRBJ1-2; 10 bases fit TRBD1. Per the germline V gene, CDR1 is SGHTA and CDR2 is FQGNSA. Losses at the gene ends were 3 bases for V and 7 bases for J; bases not matched to a gene: 8. CDR3 length equals 15 residues. The CDR3 loop is CASSFSGQGVGGYTF. CDR3 nucleotide sequence: TGTGCCAGCAGCTTTTCCGGACAGGGGGTTGGTGGCTACACCTTC.

The V gene is TRBV18, the J gene TRBJ1-5; 7 nucleotides line up with TRBD1. V was clipped by 3 bases and J by 7 bases; unmatched bases: 9. The germline V gene encodes CDR1 KGHSH and CDR2 LQKENI. The CDR3 extends over 15 amino acids. The CDR3 DNA reads TGTGCCAGCTCACCGGTTGCAGGGGGAAGGCAGCCCCAGCATTTT. Translation gives CASSPVAGGRQPQHF.

The chain has TRBV5-5 and TRBJ1-1; D is ambiguous. Trimming took 3 bases from V and 0 from J, leaving 9 bases between them. This CDR3 spans 14 amino acids. CDR1 SGHKS and CDR2 YYEKEE come from the germline V gene (reference sequence). CDR3 sequence reads: CASSWRTVNTEAFF. As DNA, the CDR3 is TGTGCCAGCAGCTGGCGCACAGTGAACACTGAAGCTTTCTTT.

This chain joins TRBV12-3 or TRBV12-4 and TRBJ1-2; the D is unclear. The CDR3 consists of 12 residues. V was shortened by 1 base and J by 2 bases, with 2 bases between the two germline ends. The CDR3 DNA reads as TGTGCCAGCAGTTTAGGCAACTATGGCTACACCTTC. It is translated as CASSLGNYGYTF.

The gene calls are TRBV5-4 and TRBJ2-2, with 7 nucleotides matching TRBD2. V gave up 2 bases and J gave up 7 bases; unmatched junction bases: 8. CDR3 length: 15 residues. Germline V lookup: CDR1 SGHNT, CDR2 YYREEE (reference sequence). In DNA, the CDR3 is TGTGCCAGCAGCTTTCAAAGCGGGGTGGGCGGGGAGCTGTTTTTT. Translated, it gives CASSFQSGVGGELFF.

The chain couples TRBV5-1 to TRBJ1-2; D is possibly TRBD1 (6 bases). The V and J ends lost 4 bases and 3 bases respectively, with 19 bases between them. The CDR3 consists of 16 residues. The germline V gene has CDR1 SGHRS and CDR2 YFSETQ. CDR3 sequence: CASSPGPGQRDYGYTF. DNA of the CDR3: TGCGCCAGCAGCCCCGGGCCTGGACAGAGGGACTATGGCTACACCTTC. Full variable domain (missing parts from reference TRBV5-1 and TRBJ1-2): KAGVTQTPRYLIKTRGQQVTLSCSPISGHRSVSWYQQTPGQGLQFLFEYFSETQRNKGNFPGRFSGRQFSNSRSEMNVSTLELGDSALYLCASSPGPGQRDYGYTFGSGTRLTVV.

This clone showed up just once. This chain connects TRBV7-2 to TRBJ2-7, with unresolved D. Deletions cut 7 bases from V and 1 base from J, with 11 bases between. CDR3 length: 13 residues. Per the germline V gene, CDR1 is SGHTA and CDR2 is FQGNSA. The CDR3 region is CASTQSISYEQYF. The CDR3 DNA follows: TGTGCCAGCACCCAATCCATATCCTACGAGCAGTACTTC.

V usage is TRBV2 and J usage is TRBJ1-1; the D gene is possibly TRBD1 (6 bases). Germline V CDR1 and CDR2: SNHLY, FYNNEI. The V gene lost 7 bases and the J gene lost 6 bases, with 15 bases spanning the gap. This CDR3 is 13 amino acids long. CDR3 region: CASTNLPGAEAFF. CDR3 nucleotide sequence: TGTGCCAGCACTAATCTGCCAGGGGCTGAAGCTTTCTTT.

The rearrangement links TRBV2 to TRBJ2-7, with a weak D call TRBD1 (5 bases). This CDR3 has 11 amino acids. V lost 8 bases to trimming and J lost 6 bases, with 11 bases between them. The germline CDR1 and CDR2 sequences are SNHLY and FYNNEI. CDR3 region: CASHLGREQYF. As DNA, the CDR3 is TGTGCCAGCCACCTGGGGCGCGAGCAGTACTTC.

The rearrangement links TRBV5-1 to TRBJ2-3; the D gene is possibly TRBD1 (5 bases). The CDR3 contains 17 residues. V lost 2 bases to trimming and J lost 2 bases, with 18 bases between them. The germline V gene encodes CDR1 SGHRS and CDR2 YFSETQ. The CDR3 nucleotides are TGCGCCAGCAGCTTAGGCCAGGGCGGCGATTTCACAGATACGCAGTATTTT. Translating it yields CASSLGQGGDFTDTQYF.

The rearrangement uses TRBV27 and TRBJ2-7; a weak D match, TRBD2 (6 bases). The ends were cut back, 5 bases at V and 2 bases at J, with 22 bases in the middle. CDR1 is MNHEY and CDR2 is SMNVEV in the germline V gene (reference sequence). The CDR3 extends over 17 amino acids. The CDR3 sequence: CASSTLLVSGPAYEQYF. The CDR3, as DNA: TGTGCCAGCAGTACCCTCTTAGTAAGCGGGCCAGCCTACGAGCAGTACTTC.

The V gene is TRBV3-1 (or the pseudogene TRBV3-2), the J gene TRBJ1-3, with 7 bases fitting TRBD1. There are 16 residues in the CDR3. V gave up 6 bases and J gave up 0 bases; unmatched junction bases: 8. Germline V gives CDR1 LGHDT, CDR2 YNNKEL (reference sequence). This CDR3 reads CASRLTGAGSGNTIYF. In DNA, the CDR3 is TGTGCCAGCAGACTCACAGGGGCCGGCTCTGGAAACACCATATATTTT.

The J gene is TRBJ2-3, the V gene TRBV9; a weak D match, TRBD2 (6 bases). V gave up 1 base and J gave up 6 bases, with 12 bases separating them. Germline loops: CDR1 SGDLS, CDR2 YYNGEE. The CDR3 has 14 residues. The CDR3 loop reads CASSVSPGVDTQYF. CDR3 DNA: TGTGCCAGCAGCGTAAGCCCGGGGGTGGATACGCAGTATTTT.

V usage is TRBV13 and J usage is TRBJ2-4; perhaps D is TRBD1 or TRBD2 (6 bases each). V was shortened by 2 bases and J by 6 bases, with 14 bases between the two germline ends. The CDR3 sequence is 15 residues long. Germline V gives CDR1 PRHDT, CDR2 FYEKMQ (reference sequence). The CDR3 bases are TGTGCCAGCAGCTTATTGTGGGGGGCCGGAAACATTCAGTACTTC. Translated, it gives CASSLLWGAGNIQYF. The entire variable domain, with the rest obtained from reference TRBV13 and TRBJ2-4, is as follows: AAGVIQSPRHLIKEKRETATLKCYPIPRHDTVYWYQQGPGQDPQFLISFYEKMQSDKGSIPDRFSAQQFSDYHSELNMSSLELGDSALYFCASSLLWGAGNIQYFGAGTRLSVL.